The source of this TCR beta chain is a study of blood T cell repertoires in COVID-19. Study as a whole: Collection of acute and convalescent COVID-19 samples took place in the United States, Italy and Spain. The analysed material was cDNA or gDNA that came from T cells, B-cell-depleted T cells, or PBMCs.

Per the authors' pipeline: Estimation of nucleated cell counts was performed using reference gene primer amplification. Sequencing was performed with immunoSEQ multiplex PCR; in TCRdb, only in-frame clones are kept and a portion is missing. That table gives V, J and clone size, and the DNA gave D and trimming. The sample lists tens of thousands of clones; about 90% were seen once. Germline V gives CDR1 SQVTM, CDR2 ANQGSEA. Trimming removed 6 bases from V and 4 bases from J; junction bases left unmatched: 6. This CDR3 has 13 residues. The material sequenced was peripheral blood. This chain uses TRBV29-1 with TRBJ1-2, with 9 bases lining up with TRBD1. The sequence derives from a man aged 65 to 85 with active COVID-19. For the CDR3, the DNA is TGCAGCGTAGGACAGGGGTCGACCTATGGCTACACCTTC. Translated: CSVGQGSTYGYTF.